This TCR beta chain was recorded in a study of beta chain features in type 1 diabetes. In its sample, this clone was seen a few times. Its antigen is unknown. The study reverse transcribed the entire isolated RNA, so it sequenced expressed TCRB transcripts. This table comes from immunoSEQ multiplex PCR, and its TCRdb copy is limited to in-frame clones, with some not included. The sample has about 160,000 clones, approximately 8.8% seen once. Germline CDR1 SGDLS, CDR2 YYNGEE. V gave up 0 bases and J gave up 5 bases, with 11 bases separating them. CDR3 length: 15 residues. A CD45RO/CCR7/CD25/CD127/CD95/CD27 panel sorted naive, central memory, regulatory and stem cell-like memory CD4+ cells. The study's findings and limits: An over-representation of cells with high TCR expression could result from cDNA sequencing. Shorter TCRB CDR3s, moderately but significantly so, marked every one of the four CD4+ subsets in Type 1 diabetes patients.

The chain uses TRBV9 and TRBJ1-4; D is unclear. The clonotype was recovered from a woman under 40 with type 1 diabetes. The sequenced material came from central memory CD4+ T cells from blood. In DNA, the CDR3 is TGTGCCAGCAGCGTAGCGGCAGGAGGGAATGAAAAACTGTTTTTT. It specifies CASSVAAGGNEKLFF.